The clone carrying this TCR beta chain was detected once. Its antigen is unidentified. This specimen belongs to a study of graft-versus-host responses after intestinal transplantation. Study information: Tacrolimus plus steroids were given to all recipients for approximately 3 years, preceded by anti-thymocyte globulin induction.

The junction had 4 bases not matched to a gene; V was cut back by 2 bases and J by 2 bases. The CDR3 extends over 15 amino acids. Germline V CDR1 and CDR2: PRHDT, FYEKMQ (reference sequence). Sequencing used immunoSEQ multiplex PCR; TCRdb keeps in-frame clones, though not all of them. Of tens of thousands of clones in the sample, about 93% were seen once. Study-level results: In recipient marrow, GvH clones were found, and some appeared first in ileum or blood. Individuals who had graft-donor T cell macrochimerism had allografts that showed high graft-versus-host to host-versus-graft clonal ratios. Peak levels of circulating GvH clones tracked with early post-transplant HvG declines.

The chain carries TRBV13 and TRBJ2-3; 7 nucleotides line up with TRBD1. Specimen: unstimulated CD8+ T cells sorted from spleen or lymph node cells, collected before intestinal transplant. This clonotype was sampled from a human donor who received an intestinal transplant. The CDR3 is CASSLRGQNTDTQYF. Written as DNA, the CDR3 is TGTGCCAGCAGCTTAAGGGGACAGAACACAGATACGCAGTATTTT.